This T cell receptor beta chain was captured by sequencing in a study of blood T cell repertoires in COVID-19. The assay was immunoSEQ multiplex PCR, and TCRdb's table has in-frame clones only and misses some. The repertoire holds about 210,000 clones, with more than 70% as singletons. The study assigned cohorts using participant-reported clinical history. Sequencing used PBMCs or T cells enriched from blood (not recorded which). This clonotype originated in a young man with acute COVID-19.

The DNA of the CDR3 is TGTGCCTGGAGTAAGACCGCTTTTATAGGCCACAAGGCGGGCGAGCAGTACTTC. Translated, it gives CAWSKTAFIGHKAGEQYF. The chain uses TRBV30 and TRBJ2-7, with D possibly TRBD2 on 5 matching bases. Trimming took 2 bases from V and 6 from J, leaving 29 bases between them. CDR3 size: 18 residues. Looked up from germline, CDR1 is GTSNPN and CDR2 is SVGIG (reference sequence).